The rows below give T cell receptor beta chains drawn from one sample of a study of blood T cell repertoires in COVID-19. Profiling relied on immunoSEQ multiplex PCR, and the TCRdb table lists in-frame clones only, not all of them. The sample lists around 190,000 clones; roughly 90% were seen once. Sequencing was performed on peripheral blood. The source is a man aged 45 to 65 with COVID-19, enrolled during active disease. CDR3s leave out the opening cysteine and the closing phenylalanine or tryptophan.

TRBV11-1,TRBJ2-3,ASSLAGGQGGTDTQY
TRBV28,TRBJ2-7,ASSFYHRRYEQY
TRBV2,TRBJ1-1,ASSYRGVNTEAF
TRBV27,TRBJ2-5,ASRDSGGETQY
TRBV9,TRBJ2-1,ASSGGTSSYNEQF
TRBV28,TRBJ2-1,ASILGSGRAKEQF
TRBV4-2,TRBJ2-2,ASSQATGELF
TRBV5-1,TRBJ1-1,ASSLQGIMNTEAF
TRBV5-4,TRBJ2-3,ASRGPEKRGSTDTQY
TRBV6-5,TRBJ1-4,ASSTFSEGEKLF
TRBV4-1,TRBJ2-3,ASSHGFSGTTDTQY
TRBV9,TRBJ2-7,ASSATGQGLAYEQY
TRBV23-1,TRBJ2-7,ASSPPPP
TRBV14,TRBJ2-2,ASSQRTTGTGNTGELF
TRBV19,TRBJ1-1,ASMLRPGDTEAF
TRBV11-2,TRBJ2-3,ASRDLAGGTDTQY
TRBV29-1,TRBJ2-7,SVGLSSYEQY
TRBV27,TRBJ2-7,ASSPLAGRLSYEQY